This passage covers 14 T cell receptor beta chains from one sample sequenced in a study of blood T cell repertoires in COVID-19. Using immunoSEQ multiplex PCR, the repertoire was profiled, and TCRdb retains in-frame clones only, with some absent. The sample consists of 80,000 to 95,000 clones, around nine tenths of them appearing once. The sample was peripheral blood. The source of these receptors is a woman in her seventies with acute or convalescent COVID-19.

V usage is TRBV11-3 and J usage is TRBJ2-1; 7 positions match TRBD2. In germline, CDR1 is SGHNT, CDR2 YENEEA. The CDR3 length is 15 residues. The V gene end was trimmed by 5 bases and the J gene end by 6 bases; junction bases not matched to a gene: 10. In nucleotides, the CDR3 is TGTGCCAGCAGCCGCGTGGACGGGAGGATCAATGAGCAGTTCTTC. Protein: CASSRVDGRINEQFF.

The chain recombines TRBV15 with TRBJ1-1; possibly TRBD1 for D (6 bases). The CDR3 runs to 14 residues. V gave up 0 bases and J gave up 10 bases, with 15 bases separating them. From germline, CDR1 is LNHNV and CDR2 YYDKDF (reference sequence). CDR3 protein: CATSRDRGFEGAFF. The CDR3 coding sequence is TGTGCCACCAGCAGAGACAGGGGTTTTGAGGGAGCTTTCTTT.

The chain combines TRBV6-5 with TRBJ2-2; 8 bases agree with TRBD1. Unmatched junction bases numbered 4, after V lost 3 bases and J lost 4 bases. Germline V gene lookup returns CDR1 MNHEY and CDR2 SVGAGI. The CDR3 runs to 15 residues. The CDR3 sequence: CASSYTGTGTGELFF. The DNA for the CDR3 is TGTGCCAGCAGTTATACCGGGACAGGCACCGGGGAGCTGTTTTTT.

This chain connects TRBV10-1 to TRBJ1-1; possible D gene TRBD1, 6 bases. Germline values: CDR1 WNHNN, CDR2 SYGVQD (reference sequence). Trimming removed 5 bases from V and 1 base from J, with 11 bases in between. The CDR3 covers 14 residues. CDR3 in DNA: TGCGCCAGCAGTCCCCAACAGGGGAACACTGAAGCTTTCTTT. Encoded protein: CASSPQQGNTEAFF.

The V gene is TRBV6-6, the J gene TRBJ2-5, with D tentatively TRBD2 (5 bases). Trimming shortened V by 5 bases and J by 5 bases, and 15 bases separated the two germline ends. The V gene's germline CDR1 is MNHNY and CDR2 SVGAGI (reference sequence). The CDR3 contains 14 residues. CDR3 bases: TGTGCCAGCAGTCCATATAACCGGGATGAGACCCAGTACTTC. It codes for CASSPYNRDETQYF.

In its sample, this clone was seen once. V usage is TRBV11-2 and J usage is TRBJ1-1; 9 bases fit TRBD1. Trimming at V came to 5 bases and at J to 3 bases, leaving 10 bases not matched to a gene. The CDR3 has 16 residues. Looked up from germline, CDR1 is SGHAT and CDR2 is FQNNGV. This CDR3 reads CASSPLAGTGYTEAFF. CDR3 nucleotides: TGTGCCAGCAGCCCTCTGGCCGGGACAGGGTACACTGAAGCTTTCTTT.

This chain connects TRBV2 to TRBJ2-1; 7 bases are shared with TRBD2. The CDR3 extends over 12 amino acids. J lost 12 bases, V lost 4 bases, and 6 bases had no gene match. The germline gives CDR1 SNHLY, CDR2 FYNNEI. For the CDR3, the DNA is TGTGCCAGCAGTGGGGACTATCCCCGGCAGTTCTTC. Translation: CASSGDYPRQFF.

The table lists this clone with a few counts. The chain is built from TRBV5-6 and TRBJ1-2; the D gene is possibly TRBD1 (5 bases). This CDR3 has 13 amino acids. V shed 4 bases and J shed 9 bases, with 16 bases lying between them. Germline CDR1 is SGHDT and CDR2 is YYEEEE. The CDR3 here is CASSDTGPGSYTF. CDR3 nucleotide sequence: TGTGCCAGCAGCGATACAGGTCCCGGAAGCTACACCTTC.

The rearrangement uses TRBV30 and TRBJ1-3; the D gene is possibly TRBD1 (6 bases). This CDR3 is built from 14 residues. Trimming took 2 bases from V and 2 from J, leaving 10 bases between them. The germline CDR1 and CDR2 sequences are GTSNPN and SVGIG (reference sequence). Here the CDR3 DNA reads TGTGCCTGGAGTACCGGGACAACTGGAAACACCATATATTTT. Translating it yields CAWSTGTTGNTIYF.

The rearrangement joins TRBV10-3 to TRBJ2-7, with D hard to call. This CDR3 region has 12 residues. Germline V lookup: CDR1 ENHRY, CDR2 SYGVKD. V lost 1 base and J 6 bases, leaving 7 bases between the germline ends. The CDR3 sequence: CAISEFGPEQYV. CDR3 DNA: TGTGCCATCAGTGAGTTTGGCCCCGAGCAGTACGTC.

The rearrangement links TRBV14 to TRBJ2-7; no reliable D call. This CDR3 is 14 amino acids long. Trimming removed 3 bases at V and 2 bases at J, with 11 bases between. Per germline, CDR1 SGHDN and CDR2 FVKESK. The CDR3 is CASSHSPNPYEQYF. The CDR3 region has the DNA TGTGCCAGCAGCCACAGTCCCAACCCCTACGAGCAGTACTTC.

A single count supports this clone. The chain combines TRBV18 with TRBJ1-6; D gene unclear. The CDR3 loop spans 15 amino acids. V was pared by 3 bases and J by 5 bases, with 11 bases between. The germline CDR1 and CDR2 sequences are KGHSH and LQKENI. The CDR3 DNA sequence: TGTGCCAGCTCACCTAAAGAGGTCGATAATTCACCCCTCCACTTT. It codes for CASSPKEVDNSPLHF.

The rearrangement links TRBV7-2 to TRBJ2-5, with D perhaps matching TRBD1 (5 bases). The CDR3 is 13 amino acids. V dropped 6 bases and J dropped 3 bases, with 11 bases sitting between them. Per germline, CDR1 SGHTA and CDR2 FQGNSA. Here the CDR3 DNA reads TGTGCCAGCAGTAAAACAGGAAAAGAGACCCAGTACTTC. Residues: CASSKTGKETQYF.

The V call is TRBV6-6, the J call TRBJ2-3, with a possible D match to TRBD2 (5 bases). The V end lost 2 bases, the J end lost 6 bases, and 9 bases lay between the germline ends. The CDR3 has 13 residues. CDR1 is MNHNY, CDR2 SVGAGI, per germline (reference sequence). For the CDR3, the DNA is TGTGCCAGCAGTTACCTCTCGGGGGATACGCAGTATTTT. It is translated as CASSYLSGDTQYF.